These 22 T cell receptor beta chains share one sample of origin, sequenced in a study of T-cell reconstitution after alpha-beta-depleted transplantation in children. A TCRbeta library incorporating unique molecular identifiers was prepared. TCRdb recomputed calls from the PCR reads with MiXCR, one row per CDR3 protein. The repertoire holds 600,000 to 800,000 distinct CDR3 sequences, with 10% to 15% as singletons. The sequencing used PBMCs, collected before TCRalphabeta/CD19-depleted stem cell transplant. These receptors came from a girl aged 2 to 9 with congenital amegakaryocytic thrombocytopenia, due to receive a stem cell transplant.

V usage is TRBV7-2 and J usage is TRBJ2-4; unclear D gene. Trimming left V 0 bases short and J 1 base short, with 13 bases between. The CDR3 is made up of 17 amino acids. CDR1 and CDR2 from the germline V gene are SGHTA and FQGNSA. Here the CDR3 reads CASSLALRRSAKNIQYF. The CDR3 DNA reads TGTGCCAGCAGCTTAGCTCTGAGAAGATCGGCCAAAAACATTCAGTACTTC.

This clonotype was counted at least ten times. The chain recombines TRBV10-2 with TRBJ2-3, with 8 bases that match TRBD1. Germline values: CDR1 WSHSY, CDR2 SAAADI. The CDR3 sequence is 15 residues long. V dropped 6 bases and J dropped 6; count of bases not matched to a gene: 11. The CDR3 DNA follows: TGCGCCAGCAGAGGCGGACAGGGTGTCTTTGATACGCAGTATTTT. It codes for CASRGGQGVFDTQYF.

The sample holds many counts of this clonotype. This chain uses TRBV20-1 with TRBJ2-7, with TRBD1 as a possible D gene (5 bases). The CDR3 consists of 14 residues. The ends were cut back, 4 bases at V and 1 base at J, with 14 bases in the middle. Germline V CDR1 and CDR2: DFQATT, SNEGSKA (reference sequence). The CDR3 bases are TGCAGTGCTATTGACAAGGGGAATTCCTACGAGCAGTACTTC. Its protein is CSAIDKGNSYEQYF.

This chain links TRBV12-3 or TRBV12-4 with TRBJ2-4, with 8 bases identical to TRBD1. This CDR3 has 14 amino acids. V was pared by 3 bases and J by 8 bases, with 6 bases of the junction left unmatched. CDR3: CASSLQGATDIQYF. The CDR3 bases are TGTGCCAGCAGTTTGCAGGGGGCGACGGACATTCAGTACTTC.

This clonotype was observed a handful of times. The rearrangement links TRBV12-3 or TRBV12-4 to TRBJ1-5; D call uncertain. The CDR3 loop spans 14 amino acids. The V end was cut by 5 bases, the J end by 5 bases, with 13 bases between. This chain's CDR3 is CASSITDNYQPQHF. The CDR3 DNA reads as TGTGCCAGCAGTATCACAGACAACTATCAGCCCCAGCATTTT.

The V and J genes are TRBV5-1 and TRBJ2-3; TRBD1 might be the D (5 bases). CDR3 length: 13 amino acids. The germline V gene has CDR1 SGHRS and CDR2 YFSETQ. V lost 6 bases, J lost 1 base, and 9 bases lay in between. The DNA of the CDR3 is TGCGCCAGCACTGCAGGGCGCACAGATACGCAGTATTTT. It is translated as CASTAGRTDTQYF. Full variable domain (missing parts from reference TRBV5-1 and TRBJ2-3): KAGVTQTPRYLIKTRGQQVTLSCSPISGHRSVSWYQQTPGQGLQFLFEYFSETQRNKGNFPGRFSGRQFSNSRSEMNVSTLELGDSALYLCASTAGRTDTQYFGPGTRLTVL.

The sample holds a few counts of this clonotype. The V gene is TRBV6-2 or TRBV6-3, the J gene TRBJ2-1, with TRBD2 matching over 12 bases. Per germline, CDR1 MNHEY and CDR2 SVGEGT. The CDR3 totals 18 residues. J gave up 2 bases and V 0 bases, and 5 bases lay outside the gene matches. CDR3 in DNA: TGTGCCAGCAGTTACTCGACTGGACTAGCGGGACCCTACAATGAGCAGTTCTTC. It encodes CASSYSTGLAGPYNEQFF.

This clonotype was found a few times. The genes are TRBV10-3 and TRBJ1-2; possibly TRBD1 for D (5 bases). The CDR3 extends over 14 amino acids. Per germline, CDR1 ENHRY and CDR2 SYGVKD. V lost 3 bases to trimming and J lost 3 bases, with 11 bases between them. CDR3 in DNA: TGTGCCATCAGTGAAGTGGTGGGGGACTATGGCTACACCTTC. Its translation is CAISEVVGDYGYTF.

This clonotype was observed at least ten times. J is TRBJ1-1 and V is TRBV20-1; D unresolved. CDR3 length: 15 residues. With 6 bases removed from V and 0 bases from J, the gap between germline ends came to 17 bases. Germline CDR1 reads DFQATT; CDR2 reads SNEGSKA (reference sequence). CDR3 in amino acids: CSASLPGGMNTEAFF. The CDR3 DNA reads as TGCAGTGCCAGCCTCCCCGGCGGGATGAACACTGAAGCTTTCTTT.

This clonotype was picked up many times. J is TRBJ1-3 and V is TRBV29-1; no definite D call. CDR1 and CDR2 from the germline V gene are SQVTM and ANQGSEA. This CDR3 comprises 12 residues. Trimming stripped 4 bases from V and 4 bases from J, with 8 bases between. The DNA for the CDR3 is TGCAGCGTTGCGGGGAACGGAAACACCATATATTTT. This sequence encodes CSVAGNGNTIYF.

V usage is TRBV7-9 and J usage is TRBJ1-2; D is ambiguous. V was pared by 4 bases and J by 8 bases, with 8 bases between. CDR1 is SEHNR and CDR2 is FQNEAQ in the germline V gene (reference sequence). There are 11 residues in the CDR3. In DNA form, the CDR3 reads TGTGCCAGCAGCTCTCTACTCGGCTACACCTTC. Translated: CASSSLLGYTF.

This clonotype has ten or more counts. The CDR3 is CSTDRDGYTF. DNA for the CDR3: TGCAGCACCGACAGAGATGGCTACACCTTC. The rearrangement links TRBV20-1 to TRBJ1-2; D possibly corresponds to TRBD1 (5 bases). Germline V gene sequence: CDR1 DFQATT, CDR2 SNEGSKA (reference sequence). CDR3 length: 10 amino acids.

The rearrangement joins TRBV19 to TRBJ2-5; D may match TRBD1 or TRBD2 (5 bases each). This CDR3 contains 14 residues. Germline CDR1 is LNHDA and CDR2 is SQIVND (reference sequence). V lost 3 bases and J lost 1, with 9 bases in between. Here the CDR3 reads CASSIRGPQETQYF. DNA for the CDR3: TGTGCCAGTAGTATCCGGGGCCCCCAAGAGACCCAGTACTTC.

As regards this clonotype: This may arise from a read error, as a much more abundant clone is one base away. V gene TRBV12-3 or TRBV12-4 combines with J gene TRBJ2-3; 10 positions match TRBD2. The CDR3 runs 14 residues. V gave up 7 bases and J gave up 6 bases; unmatched junction bases: 7. CDR3 coding DNA: TGTGCCAGCATTACCGGACTAGCGGAGGATACGCAGTATTTT. Protein sequence: CASITGLAEDTQYF.

In its sample, this clonotype was seen many times. The chain combines TRBV5-6 with TRBJ1-1, with 10 bases matching TRBD1. V was clipped by 2 bases and J by 0 bases; unmatched bases: 4. The CDR3 is 16 residues long. Per the germline V gene, CDR1 is SGHDT and CDR2 is YYEEEE. CDR3 bases: TGTGCCAGCAGCTTAGGGACAGGGGTAATGAACACTGAAGCTTTCTTT. Its protein product is CASSLGTGVMNTEAFF.

The V call is TRBV7-9, the J call TRBJ2-1; 8 bases are shared with TRBD2. The CDR3 consists of 13 residues. Per the germline V gene, CDR1 is SEHNR and CDR2 is FQNEAQ (reference sequence). V lost 9 bases to trimming and J lost 6 bases; unmatched junction nucleotides: 7. CDR3 coding DNA: TGTGCCAGTTGGAGCGGGAGCCCCAATGAGCAGTTCTTC. Translating gives CASWSGSPNEQFF. The full variable domain, rest sourced from reference TRBV7-9 and TRBJ2-1, is DTGVSQNPRHKITKRGQNVTFRCDPISEHNRLYWYRQTLGQGPEFLTYFQNEAQLEKSRLLSDRFSAERPKGSFSTLEIQRTEQGDSAMYLCASWSGSPNEQFFGPGTRLTVL.

This clonotype was seen many times. This chain links TRBV25-1 with TRBJ2-1; D is ambiguous. Germline V gene data show CDR1 as MGHDK and CDR2 as SYGVNS. The CDR3 loop spans 15 amino acids. Trimming stripped 3 bases from V and 1 base from J, with 10 bases between. As DNA, the CDR3 is TGTGCCAGCAGTGATTCTCTGCGGTCCTACAATGAGCAGTTCTTC. It translates to CASSDSLRSYNEQFF.

The chain combines TRBV28 with TRBJ2-5; 8 bases match TRBD1. Trimming took 6 bases from V and 5 from J; bases not matched to a gene: 11. Germline loops: CDR1 MDHEN, CDR2 SYDVKM. CDR3 length: 15 residues. Here the CDR3 reads CASRTGQGWLETQYF. CDR3 DNA: TGTGCCAGCAGGACTGGACAGGGTTGGTTGGAGACCCAGTACTTC.

This clonotype has ten or more counts. The chain combines TRBV29-1 with TRBJ2-1; D remains unclear. Trimming removed 1 base at V and 4 bases at J, with 11 bases between. Germline lookup yields CDR1 SQVTM and CDR2 ANQGSEA. The CDR3 consists of 14 residues. For the CDR3, the DNA is TGCAGCGTTGAAGGGGTTACCCTGTACAATGAGCAGTTCTTC. It encodes CSVEGVTLYNEQFF.

Remarks on this clonotype: A much larger clone differs by one base, so this may be a read error. Lacking the conserved final phenylalanine or tryptophan, this CDR3 likely reflects a read error. V and J are TRBV15 and TRBJ1-1; 8 bases map to TRBD1. The CDR3 is 14 residues long. Germline loops: CDR1 LNHNV, CDR2 YYDKDF (reference sequence). After removal of 8 bases from V and 4 bases from J, the junction contained 9 bases not matched to a gene. The CDR3: CATEEYRGGTEAFL. In DNA, the CDR3 is TGTGCCACCGAAGAATACAGGGGGGGCACTGAAGCTTTCCTT.

In its sample, this clonotype was seen many times. The chain is built from TRBV5-6 and TRBJ1-2, with D tentatively TRBD1 (6 bases). Germline values: CDR1 SGHDT, CDR2 YYEEEE. The CDR3 is made up of 13 amino acids. Trimming pared 1 base from V and 5 bases from J, leaving 9 bases between. The CDR3 sequence: CASSLKQGYGYTF. CDR3 nucleotide sequence: TGTGCCAGCAGCTTGAAACAGGGATATGGCTACACCTTC.

This clonotype was recorded at least ten times. The V call is TRBV7-8, the J call TRBJ2-3, with 11 nucleotides matching TRBD1. Per germline, CDR1 SGHVS and CDR2 FQNEAQ. This CDR3 spans 17 amino acids. J was trimmed by 0 bases and V by 3 bases; bases with no gene match: 5. The CDR3 bases are TGTGCCAGCAGCTTTCGGGACAGGGGGACCAGCACAGATACGCAGTATTTT. Encoded protein: CASSFRDRGTSTDTQYF.